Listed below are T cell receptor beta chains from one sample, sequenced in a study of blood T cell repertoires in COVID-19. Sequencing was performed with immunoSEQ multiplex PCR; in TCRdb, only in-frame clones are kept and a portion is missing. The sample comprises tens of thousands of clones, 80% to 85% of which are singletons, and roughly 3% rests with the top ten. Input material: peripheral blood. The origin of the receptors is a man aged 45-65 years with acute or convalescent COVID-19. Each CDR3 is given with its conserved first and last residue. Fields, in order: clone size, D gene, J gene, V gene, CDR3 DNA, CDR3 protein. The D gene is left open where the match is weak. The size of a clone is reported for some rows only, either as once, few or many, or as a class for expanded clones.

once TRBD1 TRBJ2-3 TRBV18 TGTGCCAGCTCACTCTCACGGACAGGGGCGTCAGATACGCAGTATTTT CASSLSRTGASDTQYF
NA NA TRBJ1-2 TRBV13 TGTGCCAGCAGCTTAGAAGGCGGGTTAAACTATGGCTACACCTTC CASSLEGGLNYGYTF
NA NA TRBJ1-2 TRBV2 TGTGCCAGCAGTTCCGGACAGCTCTCCTCTGGCTACACCTTC CASSSGQLSSGYTF
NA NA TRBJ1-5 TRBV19 TGTGCCAGTAGTATGTACAGAAGCCAGCCCCAGCATTTT CASSMYRSQPQHF
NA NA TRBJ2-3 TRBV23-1 TGCGCCAGCAGTCTGAACAGGGCCCTTCTCGATACGCAGTATTTT CASSLNRALLDTQYF
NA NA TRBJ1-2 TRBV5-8 TGTGCCATCTCCAGGGCGGAAACAAACTATGGCTACACCTTC CAISRAETNYGYTF
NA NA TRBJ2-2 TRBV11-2 TGTGCCAGCAGCTTATGGGCGGGACTGAACACCGGGGAGCTGTTTTTT CASSLWAGLNTGELFF
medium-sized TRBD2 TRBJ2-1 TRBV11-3 TGTGCCAGCAGTCCCGGACTAGCGTTATACAATGAGCAGTTCTTC CASSPGLALYNEQFF
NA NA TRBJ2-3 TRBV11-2 TGTGCCAGCAGTGGCCTAGCTTCTAGCACAGATACGCAGTATTTT CASSGLASSTDTQYF
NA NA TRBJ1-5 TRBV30 TGTGCCTGGAATACAGGGATGGATCAGCCCCAGCATTTT CAWNTGMDQPQHF
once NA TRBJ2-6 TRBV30 TGTGCCTGGAGTGTGTTTCGGCAGGCGTCCGGGGCCAACGTCCTGACTTTC CAWSVFRQASGANVLTF
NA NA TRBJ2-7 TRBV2 TGTGCCAGCAGTGAAAGGATGGGGGCCGAGCAGTACTTC CASSERMGAEQYF
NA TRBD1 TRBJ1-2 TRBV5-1 TGCGCCAGCAGCCCTGACAGGGACTATGGCTACACCTTC CASSPDRDYGYTF
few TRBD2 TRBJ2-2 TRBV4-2 TGTGCCAGCAGCCAAGATGTGGTAGCGGGGGGGCGAGGGGAGCTGTTTTTT CASSQDVVAGGRGELFF
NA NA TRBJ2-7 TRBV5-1 TGCGCCAGCAGCTTGGGACAGTCAAACTACGAGCAGTACTTC CASSLGQSNYEQYF
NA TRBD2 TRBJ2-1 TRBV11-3 TGTGCCAGCAGCTTAGGCGGGAGCCTCAACAATGAGCAGTTCTTC CASSLGGSLNNEQFF
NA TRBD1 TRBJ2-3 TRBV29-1 TGCAGCGTTGTTACCGGGACAGGGCCCACAGATACGCAGTATTTT CSVVTGTGPTDTQYF
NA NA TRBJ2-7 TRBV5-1 TGCGCCAGCAGCTACAACTCCTACGAGCAGTACTTC CASSYNSYEQYF
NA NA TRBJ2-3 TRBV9 TGTGCCAGCAGCGAAGAGAATAGGGGATGGAATACGCAGTATTTT CASSEENRGWNTQYF
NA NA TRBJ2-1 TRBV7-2 TGTGCCAGCAGCTTAGGGAGCTGGAATGAGCAGTTCTTC CASSLGSWNEQFF
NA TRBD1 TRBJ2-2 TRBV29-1 TGCAGCGTTGAAAAAGGGACAGTAGACACCGGGGAGCTGTTTTTT CSVEKGTVDTGELFF
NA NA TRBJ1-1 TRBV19 TGTGCCAGTAGTACCGACAACGGGGACACTGAAGCTTTCTTT CASSTDNGDTEAFF
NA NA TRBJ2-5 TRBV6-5 TGTGCCAGCAATTCCATTTTTGCGGGCCAAGAGACCCAGTACTTC CASNSIFAGQETQYF
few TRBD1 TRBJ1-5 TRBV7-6 TGTGCCAGCAGCTTAGGGGGACAGGGCCCCCCACAGCCCCAGCATTTT CASSLGGQGPPQPQHF
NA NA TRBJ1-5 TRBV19 TGTGCCAGTAGTATACAGGGTTGGGGATACAATCAGCCCCAGCATTTT CASSIQGWGYNQPQHF
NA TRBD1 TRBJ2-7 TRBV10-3 TGTGCCATCAGTGGGGGGGACAGGGAAGGCGAGCAGTACTTC CAISGGDREGEQYF
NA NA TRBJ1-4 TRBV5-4 TGTGCCAGCAGCTTCGGTCAGGGAGGGAATGAAAAACTGTTTTTT CASSFGQGGNEKLFF
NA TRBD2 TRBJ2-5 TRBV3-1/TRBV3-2 TGTGCCAGCAGCCAAGAGAGCGGGGGGGCGGAGACCCAGTACTTC CASSQESGGAETQYF
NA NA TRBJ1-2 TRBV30 TGTGCCTTCTATCCCCATGCCTTC CAFYPHAF
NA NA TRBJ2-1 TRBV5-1 TGCGCCAGCAGCTTGGGGGACTCAGAGCAGTTCTTC CASSLGDSEQFF
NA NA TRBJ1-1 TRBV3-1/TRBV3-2 TGTGCCAGCAGCCACAACCAGGGAGGGACTGAAGCTTTCTTT CASSHNQGGTEAFF
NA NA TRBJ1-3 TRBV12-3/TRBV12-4 TGTGCCAGCAATAACAGGGCTGGAAACACCATATATTTT CASNNRAGNTIYF
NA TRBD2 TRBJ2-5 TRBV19 TGTGCCAGTAGATCGGGGGGGGTGGAGACCCAGTACTTC CASRSGGVETQYF
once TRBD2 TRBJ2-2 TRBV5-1 TGCGCCAGCAGCTTGAGTACTAGCGGGGCCGGGGAGCTGTTTTTT CASSLSTSGAGELFF
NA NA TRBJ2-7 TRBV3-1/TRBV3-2 TGTGCCAGCAGCCAAGTGTTTAGCTCCTACGAGCAGTACTTC CASSQVFSSYEQYF
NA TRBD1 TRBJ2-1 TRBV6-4 TGTGCCAGCAGTCTCCCGTCGAAACAGGGGGGCAGGGACAATGAGCAGTTCTTC CASSLPSKQGGRDNEQFF
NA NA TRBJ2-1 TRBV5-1 TGCGCCAGCCACGAGGGCGGGGAATCCTACAATGAGCAGTTCTTC CASHEGGESYNEQFF
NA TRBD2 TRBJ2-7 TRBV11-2 TGTGCCAGCAGCTTATTCGGAGCGGGAACCACCGAGCAGTACTTC CASSLFGAGTTEQYF
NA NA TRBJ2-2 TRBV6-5 TGTGCCAGCAGTTGGGAGAGGAACACCGGGGAGCTGTTTTTT CASSWERNTGELFF
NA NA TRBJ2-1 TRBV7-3 TGTGCCAGCAGCGTAAACCCCGTTCTAGCGGAGGGGGGGAATGAGCAGTTCTTC CASSVNPVLAEGGNEQFF
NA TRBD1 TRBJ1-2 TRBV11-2 TGTGCCAGCAGTTCGCCGAGGACAGGAGACTACAACTATGGCTACACCTTC CASSSPRTGDYNYGYTF